This T cell receptor (beta chain) was sequenced in a study of blood T cells in healthy people across ages. Notes on the study in general: The recorded TCR beta diversity per million T cells decreased in a roughly linear manner with age.

The CDR3 loop spans 15 amino acids. V lost 2 bases and J lost 5, with 18 bases in between. From germline, CDR1 is DFQATT and CDR2 SNEGSKA (reference sequence). A few counts support this clonotype. What it binds is unknown. A J-beta primer mix and a sample-barcoded 5' primer were used in a second PCR of roughly 7 to 12 cycles. TCRdb ran MiXCR on the 5' RACE reads and lists one entry per CDR3 protein. The data hold about 1.7 million distinct CDR3 sequences, with roughly 30% observed a single time. Specimen: blood. The sequence was obtained from a woman between 25 and 40 years old in good health. This chain uses TRBV20-1 with TRBJ2-5; D may be TRBD2 (7 bases). The CDR3 loop reads CSARPGEGRGETQYF. CDR3 coding DNA: TGCAGTGCTAGACCGGGGGAGGGGAGGGGGGAGACCCAGTACTTC.